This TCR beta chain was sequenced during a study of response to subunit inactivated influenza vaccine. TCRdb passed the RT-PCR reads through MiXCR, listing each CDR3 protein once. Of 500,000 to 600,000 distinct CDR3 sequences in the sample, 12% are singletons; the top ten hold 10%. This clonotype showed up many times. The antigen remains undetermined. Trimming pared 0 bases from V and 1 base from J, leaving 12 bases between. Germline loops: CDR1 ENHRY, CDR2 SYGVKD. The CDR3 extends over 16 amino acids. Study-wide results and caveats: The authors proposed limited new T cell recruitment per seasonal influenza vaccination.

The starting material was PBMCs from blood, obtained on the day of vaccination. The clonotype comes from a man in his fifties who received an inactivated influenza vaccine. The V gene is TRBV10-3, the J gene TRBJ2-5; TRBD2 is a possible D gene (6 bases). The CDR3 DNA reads TGTGCCATCAGTGAGTCGAGGAGGGGTATCCAAGAGACCCAGTACTTC. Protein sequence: CAISESRRGIQETQYF.